Following are 3 T cell receptor beta chains from one sample sequenced in a study of control samples from healthy donors and cancer patients (dated by TCRdb to 2019 to 2021). Libraries were made using the immunoSEQ multiplex PCR assay. In TCRdb, the immuneACCESS table is reduced to in-frame sequences with V and J assigned. These tables do not hold every clone; where another copy was compared, an unresolved V gene accounts for under half, and the others remain unexplained. For this sample there are 120,000 or so clones; 91% appear just once. The biggest ten clones account for around 8.1% of the sample. Sequencing was carried out using blood. These receptors were collected from a man aged 18 to 29 in good health.

The chain links TRBV6-5 to TRBJ2-5; D call uncertain. Between the trimmed V and J ends, which lost 4 bases and 5 bases, there was a span of 17 bases. Germline assignment: CDR1 MNHEY and CDR2 SVGAGI. This CDR3 spans 15 amino acids. The CDR3 region is CASSLGVVPRETQYF. The CDR3 nucleotides read TGTGCCAGCAGTTTAGGAGTAGTCCCGCGGGAGACCCAGTACTTC.

The chain carries TRBV5-6 and TRBJ2-3, with 14 nucleotides matching TRBD2. CDR3 length: 16 residues. Germline V lookup: CDR1 SGHDT, CDR2 YYEEEE. The V gene end was trimmed by 4 bases and the J gene end by 3 bases; junction bases not matched to a gene: 4. The CDR3 region has the DNA TGTGCCAGCAGCCGGACTAGCGGGGGGTTAACAGATACGCAGTATTTT. Translating gives CASSRTSGGLTDTQYF. Based on the CDR3 plus reference TRBV5-6 and TRBJ2-3, the full variable domain is DAGVTQSPTHLIKTRGQQVTLRCSPKSGHDTVSWYQQALGQGPQFIFQYYEEEERQRGNFPDRFSGHQFPNYSSELNVNALLLGDSALYLCASSRTSGGLTDTQYFGPGTRLTVL.

This clone was seen once. V gene TRBV19 combines with J gene TRBJ1-1, with TRBD1 identical over 9 bases. Germline CDR1 LNHDA, CDR2 SQIVND (reference sequence). The CDR3 totals 16 residues. The V segment lost 5 bases and the J segment 3 bases; nucleotides outside the gene matches: 10. The CDR3 region has the DNA TGTGCCAGTAGTCCGTACAGGGGGCGGCTGGACACTGAAGCTTTCTTT. Its protein is CASSPYRGRLDTEAFF.